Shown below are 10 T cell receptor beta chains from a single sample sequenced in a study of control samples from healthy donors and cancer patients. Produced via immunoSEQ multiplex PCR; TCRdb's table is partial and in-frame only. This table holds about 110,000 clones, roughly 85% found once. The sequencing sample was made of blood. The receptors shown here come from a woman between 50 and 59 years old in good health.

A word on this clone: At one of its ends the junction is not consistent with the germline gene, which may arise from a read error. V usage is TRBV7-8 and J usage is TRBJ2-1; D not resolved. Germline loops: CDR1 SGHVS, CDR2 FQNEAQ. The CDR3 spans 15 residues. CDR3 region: CASSWAGSPYNEQIF. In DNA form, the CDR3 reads TGTGCCAGCAGCTGGGCCGGCAGCCCCTACAATGAGCAGATCTTC. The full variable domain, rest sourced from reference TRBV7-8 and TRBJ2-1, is GAGVSQSPRYKVAKRGQDVALRCDPISGHVSLFWYQQALGQGPEFLTYFQNEAQLDKSGLPSDRFFAERPEGSVSTLKIQRTQQEDSAVYLCASSWAGSPYNEQIFGPGTRLTVL.

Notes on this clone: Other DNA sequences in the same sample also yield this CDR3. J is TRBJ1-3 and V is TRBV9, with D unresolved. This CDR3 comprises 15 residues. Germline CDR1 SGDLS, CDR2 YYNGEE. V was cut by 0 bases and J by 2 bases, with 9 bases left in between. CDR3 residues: CASSVEAGTGNTIYF. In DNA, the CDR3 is TGTGCCAGCAGCGTAGAGGCGGGGACTGGAAACACCATATATTTT. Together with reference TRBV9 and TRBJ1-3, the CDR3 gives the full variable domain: DSGVTQTPKHLITATGQRVTLRCSPRSGDLSVYWYQQSLDQGLQFLIQYYNGEERAKGNILERFSAQQFPDLHSELNLSSLELGDSALYFCASSVEAGTGNTIYFGEGSWLTVV.

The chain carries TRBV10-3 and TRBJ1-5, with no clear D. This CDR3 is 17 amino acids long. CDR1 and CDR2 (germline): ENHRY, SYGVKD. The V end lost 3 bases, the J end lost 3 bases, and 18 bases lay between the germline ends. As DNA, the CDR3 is TGTGCCATCAGTGACACCGGGCTGGGGAGGCACAATCAGCCCCAGCATTTT. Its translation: CAISDTGLGRHNQPQHF.

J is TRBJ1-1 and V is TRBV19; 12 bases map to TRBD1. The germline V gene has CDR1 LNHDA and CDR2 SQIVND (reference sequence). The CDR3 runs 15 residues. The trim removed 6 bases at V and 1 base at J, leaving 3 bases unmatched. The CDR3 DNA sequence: TGTGCCAGTAGCGGGACAGGGGGCTGGAACACTGAAGCTTTCTTT. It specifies CASSGTGGWNTEAFF.

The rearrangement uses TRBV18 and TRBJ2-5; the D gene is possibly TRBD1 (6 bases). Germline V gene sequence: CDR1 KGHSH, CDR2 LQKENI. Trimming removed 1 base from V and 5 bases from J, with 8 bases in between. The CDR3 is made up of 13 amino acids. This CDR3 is CASSPQGVETQYF. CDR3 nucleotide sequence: TGTGCCAGCTCACCACAGGGGGTGGAGACCCAGTACTTC.

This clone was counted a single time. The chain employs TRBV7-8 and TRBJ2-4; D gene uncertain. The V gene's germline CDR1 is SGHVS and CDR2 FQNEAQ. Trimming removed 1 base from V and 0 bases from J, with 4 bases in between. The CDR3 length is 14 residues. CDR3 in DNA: TGTGCCAGCAGCTTAGAACTAGCCAAAAACATTCAGTACTTC. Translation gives CASSLELAKNIQYF.

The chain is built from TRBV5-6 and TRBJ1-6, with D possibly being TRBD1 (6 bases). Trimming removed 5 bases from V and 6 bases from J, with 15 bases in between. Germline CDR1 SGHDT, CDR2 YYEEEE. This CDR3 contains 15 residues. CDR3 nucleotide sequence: TGTGCCAGCAGTTGGGGGCGAGGTTTTAATTCACCCCTCCACTTT. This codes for CASSWGRGFNSPLHF. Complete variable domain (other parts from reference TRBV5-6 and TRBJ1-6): DAGVTQSPTHLIKTRGQQVTLRCSPKSGHDTVSWYQQALGQGPQFIFQYYEEEERQRGNFPDRFSGHQFPNYSSELNVNALLLGDSALYLCASSWGRGFNSPLHFGNGTRLTVT.

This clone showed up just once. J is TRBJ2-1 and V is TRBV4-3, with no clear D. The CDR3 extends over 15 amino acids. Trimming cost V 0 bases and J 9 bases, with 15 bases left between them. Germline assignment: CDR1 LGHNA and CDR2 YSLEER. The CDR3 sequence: CASSQDGLVRIEQFF. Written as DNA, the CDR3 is TGCGCCAGCAGCCAAGATGGTCTAGTAAGGATTGAGCAGTTCTTC.

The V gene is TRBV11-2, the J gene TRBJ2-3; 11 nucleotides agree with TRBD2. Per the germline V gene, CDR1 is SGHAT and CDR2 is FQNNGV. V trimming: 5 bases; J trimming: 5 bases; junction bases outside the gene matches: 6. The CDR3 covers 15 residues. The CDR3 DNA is TGTGCCAGCAGCAGACTAGCGGGGATAGGAGATACGCAGTATTTT. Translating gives CASSRLAGIGDTQYF.

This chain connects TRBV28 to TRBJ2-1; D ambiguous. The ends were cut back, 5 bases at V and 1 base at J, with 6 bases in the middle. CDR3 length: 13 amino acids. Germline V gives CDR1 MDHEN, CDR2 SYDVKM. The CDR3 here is CASSADSYNEQFF. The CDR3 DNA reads TGTGCCAGCAGTGCCGATTCCTACAATGAGCAGTTCTTC.